One sample yielded the 9 T cell receptor beta chains listed below, sequenced in a study of breast tumors, draining lymph nodes, adjacent tissues (dated by TCRdb to 2016 to 2017). The lymph node samples were taken from the axillary draining lymph nodes of breast cancer patients. To prepare the library, multiplex PCR was applied. TCRdb lists the instrument as Illumina HiSeq 2000. In-frame beta chains were kept once TCRdb had trimmed the public reads at Q25 with fastp and called clones with MiXCR. One record per CDR3 amino acid sequence lists the most common genes and DNA. The sample table shows 200,000 to 300,000 distinct CDR3 sequences, and 30% to 35% are seen once. The ten largest make up about 1% of the sample. Specimen: axillary lymph node tissue. These receptors were collected from a female donor with breast cancer. Some clones in this sample may be carry-over from other donors' samples.

This clonotype has ten or more counts. The rearrangement uses TRBV29-1 and TRBJ2-7; no clear D. Germline-derived CDR1 and CDR2 are SQVTM and ANQGSEA. The CDR3 has 12 residues. Trimming left V 4 bases short and J 3 bases short, with 10 bases between. In nucleotides, the CDR3 is TGCAGCGTTGCCAAGGGTGGCTACGAGCAGTACTTC. Its protein is CSVAKGGYEQYF.

J is TRBJ2-2 and V is TRBV29-1, with 9 bases identical to TRBD2. The V and J ends lost 4 bases and 1 base, in that order; junction bases with no gene match: 1. The CDR3 runs to 14 residues. Germline lookup yields CDR1 SQVTM and CDR2 ANQGSEA. CDR3 protein: CSVVLAGNTGELFF. In DNA, the CDR3 is TGCAGCGTTGTACTAGCGGGGAACACCGGGGAGCTGTTTTTT.

This clonotype was counted a single time. A much larger clone sits a single nucleotide away, making a read error possible. The rearrangement links TRBV7-3 to TRBJ2-7; perhaps D is TRBD1 or TRBD2 (6 bases each). In germline, CDR1 is SGHTA, CDR2 FQGTGA. The CDR3 is made up of 15 amino acids. For the CDR3, the DNA is TGTGCCAGCAGCTTAGGGAATAGGGGGGTTGGGGAGCAGTCCTTC. The encoded protein is CASSLGNRGVGEQSF.

On this clonotype: A much larger clonotype is one base distant, so this may be a read error. This chain links TRBV30 with TRBJ2-7; no clear D gene. Per the germline V gene, CDR1 is GTSNPN and CDR2 is SVGIG (reference sequence). The CDR3 runs 11 residues. The CDR3: CAWRVSYGQYF. CDR3 DNA: TGTGCCTGGAGGGTGTCCTACGGGCAGTACTTC.

This clonotype was seen repeatedly, ten times or more. V gene TRBV20-1 combines with J gene TRBJ2-5; TRBD2 aligns across 11 bases. The CDR3 consists of 14 residues. Germline lookup yields CDR1 DFQATT and CDR2 SNEGSKA (reference sequence). J lost 3 bases, V lost 6 bases, and 6 bases had no gene match. The CDR3 protein is CSAIGTSGEETQYF. As DNA, the CDR3 is TGCAGTGCCATCGGGACTAGCGGCGAAGAGACCCAGTACTTC.

This clonotype was observed many times. CDR3 nucleotide sequence: TGCGCCAGCAGCTTGGAAGGCACCGGGGAGCTGTTTTTT. It translates to CASSLEGTGELFF. The chain joins TRBV5-1 to TRBJ2-2; D call uncertain. The CDR3 extends over 13 amino acids. Deletions cut 0 bases from V and 4 bases from J, with 4 bases between. Germline V gene data show CDR1 as SGHRS and CDR2 as YFSETQ.

A remark on this clonotype: The junction departs from germline at one end; a sequencing error may be responsible. The gene calls are TRBV5-5 and TRBJ2-3; 8 positions match TRBD2. CDR1 and CDR2 from the germline V gene are SGHKS and YYEKEE (reference sequence). The CDR3 covers 14 residues. The CDR3 is CASSLEILAVEQYF. CDR3 nucleotide sequence: TGCGCCAGCAGCTTGGAGATACTAGCGGTTGAGCAGTATTTT. Looking up the rest from reference TRBV5-5 and TRBJ2-3 gives the full variable domain: DAGVTQSPTHLIKTRGQQVTLRCSPISGHKSVSWYQQVLGQGPQFIFQYYEKEERGRGNFPDRFSARQFPNYSSELNVNALLLGDSALYLCASSLEILAVEQYFGPGTRLTVL.

Notes on this clonotype: One junction end disagrees with the germline gene, perhaps due to a read error. This chain joins TRBV29-1 and TRBJ1-4; tentative D call: TRBD1 (6 bases). In germline, CDR1 is SQVTM, CDR2 ANQGSEA. The CDR3 length is 14 residues. CDR3 nucleotide sequence: TGCAGCATTGGGGGGGCCGCCGGTAATGAAAGACTGTTTTTT. Amino acids: CSIGGAAGNERLFF.

Points on this clonotype: The conserved phenylalanine or tryptophan normally closing the CDR3 is absent here, so this likely arose from a read error. The DNA is left out, because the CDR3 cannot be placed on it with certainty; the CDR3 is given as TCRdb lists it. The V call is TRBV12-3 or TRBV12-4, the J call TRBJ1-3. The CDR3 spans 16 residues, counting both ends. CDR3 loop: CASKVSGIGLAGGKNT.